This TCR beta chain was sequenced in a study of blood T cell repertoires in COVID-19. During active infection, Seattle patients enrolled and were then monitored through disease. This CDR3 region has 15 residues. Germline CDR1 reads GTSNPN; CDR2 reads SVGIG (reference sequence). V shed 0 bases, J shed 1 base, and the junction held 4 bases outside the gene matches. Method: immunoSEQ multiplex PCR; TCRdb's copy keeps in-frame clones and lacks some. This sample yields about 480,000 clones, of which 89% are seen a single time; roughly 0.9% belongs to the top ten. Material: peripheral blood. The chain has TRBV30 and TRBJ2-7; 9 bases fit TRBD1. The receptor comes from a man between 18 and 29 years old with COVID-19, enrolled during active disease. This CDR3 reads CAWSVTGTGSYEQYF. The CDR3 DNA follows: TGTGCCTGGAGTGTAACCGGGACAGGGTCCTACGAGCAGTACTTC.